A selection of T cell receptor beta chains follows, all from one sample in a study of cytomegalovirus exposure and HLA in healthy donors. The assay was immunoSEQ multiplex PCR, and TCRdb's table has in-frame clones only and misses some. The sample contains around 140,000 clones, approximately 81% of which appear only once. The sample comprised PBMCs. The receptors here all came from a male donor in good health and CMV-seronegative. Each CDR3 is given with its conserved first and last residue. D genes are given only for firm matches. Size is omitted from some rows. Given values are once, few, many or a class for expanded clones.

j_gene,v_gene,d_gene,len,abundance,CDR3nt,CDR3aa
TRBJ2-7,TRBV7-2,.,15,.,TGTGCCAGCAGCTTAGCTGGGACGGGAGTTCACGAGCAGTACTTC,CASSLAGTGVHEQYF
TRBJ2-4,TRBV18,.,13,.,TGTGCCAGCTCACCACCGGCAGAGGGGGTTAGGTACTTC,CASSPPAEGVRYF
TRBJ2-5,TRBV28,TRBD2,14,.,TGTGCCAGCAGCTCTCCGGGGGGAAGAGAGACCCAGTACTTC,CASSSPGGRETQYF
TRBJ2-3,TRBV2,TRBD1,13,.,TGTGCCAGCAGCGGGACAGGGGCCTATACGCAGTATTTT,CASSGTGAYTQYF
TRBJ2-2,TRBV6-5,TRBD1,13,.,TGTGCCAGCAGTGGGGACAGGGCCAGGGAGCTGTTTTTT,CASSGDRARELFF
TRBJ2-2,TRBV15,TRBD1,17,.,TGTGCCACCAGCAGAGAACGGACAGGGGTATACCCCGGGGAGCTGTTTTTT,CATSRERTGVYPGELFF
TRBJ2-3,TRBV7-2,.,15,.,TGTGCCAGCAGCTCCCCGACAGTATTCACAGATACGCAGTATTTT,CASSSPTVFTDTQYF
TRBJ1-5,TRBV7-7,TRBD1,15,.,TGTGCTAGCAGCCTGGGACAGGGGAACGATCAGCCCCAGCATTTT,CASSLGQGNDQPQHF
TRBJ2-1,TRBV19,TRBD2,15,.,TGTGCCAGTAGTCCCGGACTAGCGGGAGTCAATGAGCAGTTCTTC,CASSPGLAGVNEQFF
TRBJ2-4,TRBV4-3,.,17,.,TGCGCCAGCAGCCAAGATTTGGCGCAGGGGCCCAAAAACATTCAGTACTTC,CASSQDLAQGPKNIQYF
TRBJ1-3,TRBV9,TRBD1,15,.,TGTGCCAGCAGCGTAGGACAGGGAGGAGGAAACACCATATATTTT,CASSVGQGGGNTIYF
TRBJ1-2,TRBV5-6,.,16,.,TGTGCCAGCAGCCTGTGGGGTGGCCAGGGCAGCTATGGCTACACCTTC,CASSLWGGQGSYGYTF
TRBJ2-7,TRBV6-1,TRBD1,14,.,TGTGCCAGCAGCGGGACAGATAGTTCCTACGAGCAGTACTTC,CASSGTDSSYEQYF
TRBJ1-1,TRBV6-1,.,13,.,TGTGCCAGCAGGGCAACCGTGATTGATGGAGCTTTCTTT,CASRATVIDGAFF
TRBJ2-5,TRBV4-3,.,15,.,TGCGCCAGCAGCCAAGATCTGGGGCCTGCAGAGACCCAGTACTTC,CASSQDLGPAETQYF
TRBJ2-7,TRBV14,TRBD1,17,few,TGTGCCAGCAGCGCCGCTCCGGGACAGGGTAGGCATTACGAGCAGTACTTC,CASSAAPGQGRHYEQYF
TRBJ2-2,TRBV9,TRBD1,15,.,TGTGCCAGCAGCGTAGTGGGACAGGTCAACGGGGAGCTGTTTTTT,CASSVVGQVNGELFF
TRBJ1-2,TRBV4-3,TRBD1,17,.,TGCGCCAGCAGCCAAGATTTGGGGACAGGGGGCGGCTATGGCTACACCTTC,CASSQDLGTGGGYGYTF
TRBJ2-7,TRBV7-2,TRBD1,14,few,TGTGCCAGCAGCTTACGGGACAGGGACCACGAGCAGTACTTC,CASSLRDRDHEQYF
TRBJ2-4,TRBV30,TRBD1,14,.,TGTGCCTGGTCGGACAGGGTAGCCAAAAACATTCAGTACTTC,CAWSDRVAKNIQYF
TRBJ1-2,TRBV15,.,13,.,TGTGCCACCAGCAGCGGGACTAACTATGACTACACCTTC,CATSSGTNYDYTF
TRBJ2-7,TRBV7-3,.,14,.,TGTGCCAGCAGGTCGCCGGGTAATGGCTACGAGCAGTACTTC,CASRSPGNGYEQYF
TRBJ2-3,TRBV10-1,.,18,few,TGCGCCAGCAGTGATTTGTGCGGACAGACGAGAACCACAGATACGCAGTATTTT,CASSDLCGQTRTTDTQYF
TRBJ2-7,TRBV5-1,.,15,.,TGCGCCAGCAGCCCGGTGGCCGGCTCCCCGGGGGAGCAGTACTTC,CASSPVAGSPGEQYF
TRBJ1-3,TRBV7-8,.,17,.,TGTGCCAGCAGCTTAACTCACCCTGTGAGCTCTGGAAACACCATATATTTT,CASSLTHPVSSGNTIYF
TRBJ1-1,TRBV5-4,TRBD1,14,.,TGTGCCAGCAGTTCGGACAGGCTGTACACTGAAGCTTTCTTT,CASSSDRLYTEAFF
TRBJ1-1,TRBV7-8,.,15,.,TGTGCCAGCAGCTTCCACAGGGACATGAACACTGAAGCTTTCTTT,CASSFHRDMNTEAFF
TRBJ2-6,TRBV19,.,15,.,TGTGCCAGTAGCCCCACTAGTTCGGGGGCCAACGTCCTGACTTTC,CASSPTSSGANVLTF
TRBJ1-1,TRBV19,.,16,.,TGTGCCAGTACCTTCGGGGGGACCCTCTCTCTTCGGGGAGCTTTCTTT,CASTFGGTLSLRGAFF
TRBJ2-3,TRBV9,.,14,.,TGTGCCAGCAGCGCGACTAGGAGCACAGATACGCAGTATTTT,CASSATRSTDTQYF
TRBJ2-3,TRBV27,.,15,.,TGTGCCAGCAGATTACAGGGTCTGAGCACAGATACGCAGTATTTT,CASRLQGLSTDTQYF
TRBJ2-3,TRBV9,TRBD2,18,.,TGTGCCAGCAGCGGCGGGACTAGCGGGAGGGCCGGCACAGATACGCAGTATTTT,CASSGGTSGRAGTDTQYF
TRBJ2-4,TRBV30,.,15,.,TGTGCCTGGAGTGTAGGGGGAAGTCCCAAAAACATTCAGTACTTC,CAWSVGGSPKNIQYF
TRBJ1-1,TRBV27,TRBD1,15,.,TGTGCCAGCAGTTTCTCGACAGGGAGGAACACTGAAGCTTTCTTT,CASSFSTGRNTEAFF
TRBJ2-7,TRBV7-3,TRBD2,14,.,TGTGCCAGCAGCCCCAGCGGGAACTCCTACGAGCAGTACTTC,CASSPSGNSYEQYF
TRBJ1-3,TRBV28,TRBD1,16,few,TGTGCCAGCAGTCCTCTACGCCAGGACAGGGGAAACACCATATATTTT,CASSPLRQDRGNTIYF
TRBJ2-3,TRBV10-3,.,15,.,TGTGCCATCAGTGAGGGCAGGGGCTACACAGATACGCAGTATTTT,CAISEGRGYTDTQYF
TRBJ2-7,TRBV30,.,14,.,TGTGCCTGGAGTCTACCGCCTGGCTCCTACGAGCAGTACTTC,CAWSLPPGSYEQYF
TRBJ2-3,TRBV9,.,16,.,TGTGCCAGCAGCGCATACAGGGATGGGGGCACAGATACGCAGTATTTT,CASSAYRDGGTDTQYF
TRBJ1-2,TRBV6-5,.,12,few,TGTGCCAGCAGTCCTGGGGCCCTTGGCTACACCTTC,CASSPGALGYTF
TRBJ1-1,TRBV7-2,TRBD1,15,few,TGTGCCAGCAGCACCCGGACAGGGTCGAACACTGAAGCTTTCTTT,CASSTRTGSNTEAFF
TRBJ1-1,TRBV14,TRBD1,13,few,TGTGCCAGCAGCCAAGCCAACAGGGGCTCGGCTTTCTTT,CASSQANRGSAFF
TRBJ2-1,TRBV27,TRBD2,18,few,TGTGCCAGCAGTTTGCGGCTAGTAGCGGGAGGGTGGTACAATGAGCAGTTCTTC,CASSLRLVAGGWYNEQFF
TRBJ2-1,TRBV28,.,19,once,TGTGCCAGCAGTTCCTCTACTCGTCTTAGCGGAGTACTCTACAATGAGCAGTTCTTC,CASSSSTRLSGVLYNEQFF